These 10 T cell receptor beta chains share one sample of origin, sequenced in a study of PD-1 blockade in classical Hodgkin lymphoma. Sequencing was performed with immunoSEQ multiplex PCR; in TCRdb, only in-frame clones are kept and a portion is missing. This table holds tens of thousands of clones, roughly 71% found once. The time point: cycle 4 day 1 (C4D1), after 6 weeks of nivolumab. Every single patient, without exception, relapsed after autologous stem cell transplantation, and brentuximab vedotin exposure varied. Source: peripheral blood mononuclear cells (PBMCs), taken before the fourth cycle of nivolumab. The receptors originated from a human donor with classical Hodgkin lymphoma.

The CDR3 spells CASSYSRGSSYEQYF. In nucleotides, the CDR3 is TGTGCCAGCAGTTACTCGCGCGGGAGTTCCTACGAGCAGTACTTC. The chain uses TRBV6-5 and TRBJ2-7; TRBD2 agrees at 7 bases. Germline values: CDR1 MNHEY, CDR2 SVGAGI. There are 15 residues in the CDR3. J gave up 1 base and V 0 bases, and 3 bases lay outside the gene matches.

The rearrangement links TRBV18 to TRBJ2-2, with a weak D call TRBD1 (6 bases). The germline V gene has CDR1 KGHSH and CDR2 LQKENI. Trimming stripped 3 bases from V and 3 bases from J, with 8 bases between. The CDR3 loop spans 14 amino acids. CDR3 DNA sequence: TGTGCCAGCTCACCGACAGGATACACCGGGGAGCTGTTTTTT. Translation: CASSPTGYTGELFF.

A few counts support this clone. The J gene is TRBJ2-2, the V gene TRBV6-5; D is uncertain. V lost 0 bases, J lost 7 bases, and 9 bases lay in between. The CDR3 runs 14 residues. CDR1 is MNHEY and CDR2 is SVGAGI in the germline V gene. The CDR3 sequence is CASSYSRFSGELFF. The CDR3 nucleotides are TGTGCCAGCAGTTACTCGAGGTTTAGCGGGGAGCTGTTTTTT.

This chain connects TRBV4-1 to TRBJ2-6, with 7 bases lining up with TRBD1. After removal of 5 bases from V and 9 bases from J, the junction contained 16 bases not matched to a gene. Per germline, CDR1 MGHRA and CDR2 YSYEKL. The CDR3 runs to 17 residues. The CDR3 DNA sequence: TGCGCCAGCAGCACGCGACAGGGAGTAATCCTCAACAACGTCCTGACTTTC. Amino acid sequence: CASSTRQGVILNNVLTF.

The J gene is TRBJ2-1, the V gene TRBV5-1; D is ambiguous. V was clipped by 0 bases and J by 1 base, with 8 bases between them. This CDR3 is built from 15 residues. Germline loops: CDR1 SGHRS, CDR2 YFSETQ. The chain's CDR3 is CASSLERVSYNEQFF. CDR3 coding DNA: TGCGCCAGCAGCTTGGAACGGGTTTCCTACAATGAGCAGTTCTTC.

The chain recombines TRBV19 with TRBJ1-6; D may be TRBD1 (5 bases). CDR3 length: 14 residues. V was pared by 8 bases and J by 10 bases, with 18 bases between. Germline values: CDR1 LNHDA, CDR2 SQIVND (reference sequence). The CDR3 coding sequence is TGTGCCAGTCGCCGAAACGGGCAGGGCTCACCCCTCCACTTT. Its translation is CASRRNGQGSPLHF.

V usage is TRBV19 and J usage is TRBJ1-5; possibly TRBD1 for D (5 bases). The CDR3 has 16 residues. V lost 8 bases, J lost 6 bases, and 23 bases lay in between. CDR1 LNHDA and CDR2 SQIVND come from the germline V gene (reference sequence). This CDR3 is CASLKNRGYGGQPQHF. CDR3 nucleotide sequence: TGTGCCAGTCTTAAAAACCGGGGGTATGGTGGTCAGCCCCAGCATTTT.

CDR3 region: CASSYSNREYSPLHF. The CDR3 DNA reads TGTGCCAGCAGTTACTCGAATAGAGAGTATTCACCCCTCCACTTT. The V call is TRBV6-5, the J call TRBJ1-6; no clear D gene. This CDR3 is 15 amino acids long. Germline V gene data show CDR1 as MNHEY and CDR2 as SVGAGI. Trimming took 0 bases from V and 8 from J, leaving 11 bases between them.

This rearrangement joins TRBV5-6 to TRBJ1-4; 7 bases map to TRBD1. The ends lost 4 bases at V and 5 bases at J; junction bases unmatched: 11. The CDR3 has 16 residues. Germline CDR1 is SGHDT and CDR2 is YYEEEE. CDR3 region: CASSGVSGTANEKLFF. The CDR3 bases are TGTGCCAGCAGCGGCGTTTCCGGGACAGCAAATGAAAAACTGTTTTTT.

This sequence joins TRBV7-8 and TRBJ2-6, with D possibly called TRBD1 or TRBD2 (5 bases each). The CDR3 is made up of 17 amino acids. Germline loops: CDR1 SGHVS, CDR2 FQNEAQ. Trimming took off 1 base at V and 0 bases at J, with 10 bases between the two ends. The CDR3 nucleotides are TGTGCCAGCAGCTTAGGAGGGGACGCCTCTGGGGCCAACGTCCTGACTTTC. Its translation: CASSLGGDASGANVLTF.